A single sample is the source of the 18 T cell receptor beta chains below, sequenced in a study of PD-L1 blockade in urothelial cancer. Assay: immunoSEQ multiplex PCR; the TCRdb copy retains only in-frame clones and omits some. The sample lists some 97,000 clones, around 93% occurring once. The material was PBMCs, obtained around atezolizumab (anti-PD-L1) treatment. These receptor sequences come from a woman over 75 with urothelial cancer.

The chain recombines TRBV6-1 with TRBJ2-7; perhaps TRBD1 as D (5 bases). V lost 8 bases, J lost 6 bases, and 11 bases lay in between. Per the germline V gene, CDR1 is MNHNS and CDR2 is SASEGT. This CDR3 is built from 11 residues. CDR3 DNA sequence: TGTGCCAGCCGCAGGGAAAGCGAGCAGTACTTC. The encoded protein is CASRRESEQYF.

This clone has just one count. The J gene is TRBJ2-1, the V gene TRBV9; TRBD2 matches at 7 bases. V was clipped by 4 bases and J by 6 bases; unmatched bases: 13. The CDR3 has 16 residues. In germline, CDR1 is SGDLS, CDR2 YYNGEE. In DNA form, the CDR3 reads TGTGCCAGCAGCAAGGAGTTAGCGGGTTCCCTCAATGAGCAGTTCTTC. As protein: CASSKELAGSLNEQFF.

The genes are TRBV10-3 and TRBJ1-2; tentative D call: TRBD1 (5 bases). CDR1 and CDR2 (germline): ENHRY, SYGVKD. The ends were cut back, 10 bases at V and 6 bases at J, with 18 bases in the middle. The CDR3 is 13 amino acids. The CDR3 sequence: CANSPGRQNGYTF. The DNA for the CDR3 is TGTGCCAACTCCCCCGGACGACAGAATGGCTACACCTTC.

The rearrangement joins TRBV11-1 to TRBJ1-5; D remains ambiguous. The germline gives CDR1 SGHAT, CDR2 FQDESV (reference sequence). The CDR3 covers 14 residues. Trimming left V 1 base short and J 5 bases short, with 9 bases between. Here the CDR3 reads CASSLEAGYQPQHF. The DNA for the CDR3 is TGTGCCAGCAGCTTAGAGGCAGGCTATCAGCCCCAGCATTTT.

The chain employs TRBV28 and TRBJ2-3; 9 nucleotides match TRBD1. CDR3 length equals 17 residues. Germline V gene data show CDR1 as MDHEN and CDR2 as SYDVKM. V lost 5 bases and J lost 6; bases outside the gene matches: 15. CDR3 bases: TGTGCCAGCAGTAACCCGGGACAGGGTAAGGAATCGGATACGCAGTATTTT. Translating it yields CASSNPGQGKESDTQYF.

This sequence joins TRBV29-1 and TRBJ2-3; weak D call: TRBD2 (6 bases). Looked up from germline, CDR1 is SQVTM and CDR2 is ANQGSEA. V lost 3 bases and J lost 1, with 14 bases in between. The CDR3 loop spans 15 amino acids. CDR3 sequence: CSVDGTYEGTDTQYF. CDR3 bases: TGCAGCGTTGATGGGACTTACGAAGGCACAGATACGCAGTATTTT.

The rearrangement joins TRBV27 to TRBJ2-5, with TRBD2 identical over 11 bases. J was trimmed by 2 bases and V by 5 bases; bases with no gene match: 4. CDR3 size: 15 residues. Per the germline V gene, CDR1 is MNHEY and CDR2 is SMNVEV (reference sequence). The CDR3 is CASSITSGGQETQYF. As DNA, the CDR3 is TGTGCCAGCAGTATTACTAGCGGGGGTCAAGAGACCCAGTACTTC.

CDR3 nucleotides: TGTGCCAGCAGCTTTCCTTCCATGACAGCCTCCTACGAGCAGTACTTC. Translated, it gives CASSFPSMTASYEQYF. The J gene is TRBJ2-7, the V gene TRBV7-9, with D perhaps matching TRBD1 (5 bases). This CDR3 has 16 amino acids. CDR1 and CDR2 (germline): SEHNR, FQNEAQ (reference sequence). Deletions cut 3 bases from V and 0 bases from J, with 15 bases between.

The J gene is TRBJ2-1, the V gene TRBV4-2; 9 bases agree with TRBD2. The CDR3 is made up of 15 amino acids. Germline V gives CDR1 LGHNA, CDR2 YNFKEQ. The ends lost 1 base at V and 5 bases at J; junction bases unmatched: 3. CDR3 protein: CASSQGTSENNEQFF. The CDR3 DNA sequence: TGTGCCAGCAGCCAAGGGACTAGCGAGAACAATGAGCAGTTCTTC.

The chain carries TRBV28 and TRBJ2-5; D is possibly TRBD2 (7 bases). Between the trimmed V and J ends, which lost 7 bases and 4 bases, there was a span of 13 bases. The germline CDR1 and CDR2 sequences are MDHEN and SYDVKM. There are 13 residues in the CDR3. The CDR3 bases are TGTGCCAGCACGTCGGGGGGCGGAGAGACCCAGTACTTC. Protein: CASTSGGGETQYF.

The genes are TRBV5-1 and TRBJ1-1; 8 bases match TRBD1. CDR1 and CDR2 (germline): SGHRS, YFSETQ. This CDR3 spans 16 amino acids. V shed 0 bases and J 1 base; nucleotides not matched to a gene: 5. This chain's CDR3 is CASSLGDRPSNTEAFF. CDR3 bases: TGCGCCAGCAGCTTGGGGGACAGGCCGTCGAACACTGAAGCTTTCTTT.

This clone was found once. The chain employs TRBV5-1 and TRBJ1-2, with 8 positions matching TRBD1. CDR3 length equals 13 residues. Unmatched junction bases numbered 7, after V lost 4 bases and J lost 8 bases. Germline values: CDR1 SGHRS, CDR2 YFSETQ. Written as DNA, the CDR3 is TGCGCCAGCAGCCTGGACAGGGAGGGCGGCTACACCTTC. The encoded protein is CASSLDREGGYTF.

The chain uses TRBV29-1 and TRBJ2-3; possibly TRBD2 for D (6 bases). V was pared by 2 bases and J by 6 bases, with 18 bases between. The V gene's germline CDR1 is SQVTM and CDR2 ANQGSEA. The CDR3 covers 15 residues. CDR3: CSVEFRDWGTDTQYF. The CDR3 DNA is TGCAGCGTTGAATTTAGGGACTGGGGAACGGATACGCAGTATTTT.

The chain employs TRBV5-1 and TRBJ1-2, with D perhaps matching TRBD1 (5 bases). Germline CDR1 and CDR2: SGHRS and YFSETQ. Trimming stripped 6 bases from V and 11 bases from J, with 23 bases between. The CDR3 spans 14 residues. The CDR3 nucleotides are TGCGCCAGCACCCCTTATTTGACAGTCCGAAGATACACCTTC. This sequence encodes CASTPYLTVRRYTF.

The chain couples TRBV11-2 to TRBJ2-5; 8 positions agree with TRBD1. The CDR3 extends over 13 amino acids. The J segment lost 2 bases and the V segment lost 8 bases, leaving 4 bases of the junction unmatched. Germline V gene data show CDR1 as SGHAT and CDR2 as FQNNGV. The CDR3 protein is CASGQGVQETQYF. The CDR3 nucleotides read TGTGCCAGCGGACAGGGCGTACAAGAGACCCAGTACTTC.

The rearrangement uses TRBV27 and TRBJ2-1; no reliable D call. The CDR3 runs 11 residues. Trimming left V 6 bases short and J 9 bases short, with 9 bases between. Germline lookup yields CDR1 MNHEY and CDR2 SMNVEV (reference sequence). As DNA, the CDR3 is TGTGCCAGCAGCCAAAGGAGTGAGCAGTTCTTC. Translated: CASSQRSEQFF.

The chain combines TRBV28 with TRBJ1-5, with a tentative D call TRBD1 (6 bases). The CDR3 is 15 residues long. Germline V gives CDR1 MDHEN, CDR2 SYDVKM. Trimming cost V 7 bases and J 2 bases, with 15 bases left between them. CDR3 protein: CASISGGLGNQPQHF. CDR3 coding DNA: TGTGCCAGCATCTCTGGGGGCTTGGGCAATCAGCCCCAGCATTTT.

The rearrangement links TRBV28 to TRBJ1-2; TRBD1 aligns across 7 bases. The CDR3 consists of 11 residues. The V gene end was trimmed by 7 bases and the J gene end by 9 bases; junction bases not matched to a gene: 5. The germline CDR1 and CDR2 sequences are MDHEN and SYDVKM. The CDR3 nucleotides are TGTGCCAGCAACGACAGGGTCAGCTACACCTTC. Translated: CASNDRVSYTF.